At least ten counts were recorded for the clone carrying this T cell receptor beta chain. The antigen is not known. The data were obtained in a study of response to subunit inactivated influenza vaccine. TCRdb re-called the RT-PCR reads through MiXCR, storing one row per CDR3 protein. The profile shows more than 450,000 distinct CDR3 sequences, less than 8% of them singletons. This CDR3 is 11 amino acids long. Germline V gene sequence: CDR1 DFQATT, CDR2 SNEGSKA (reference sequence). Trimming took 5 bases from V and 1 from J, leaving 5 bases between them. Broader study findings: Seasonal influenza vaccination, on each occasion, was suggested by the authors to recruit few new T cells.

The V call is TRBV20-1, the J call TRBJ1-1; no firm D call. This specimen was PBMCs from blood, taken roughly 24 months after vaccination. The sequence was collected from a man between 50 and 69 years old who received an inactivated influenza vaccine. CDR3 bases: TGCAGTGCTTTCGGGAACACTGAAGCTTTCTTT. Translated, it gives CSAFGNTEAFF.